This record looks at one T cell receptor beta chain sequence and its context. Its recognized antigen is unknown. Base qualities are not provided; no much larger clone lies one nucleotide away. TCRbeta CDR3 regions were amplified from genomic DNA by means of the immunoSEQ Assay, a bias-controlled multiplex PCR. The paper's processing steps were these. The number of nucleated cells in each sample was estimated by amplification of reference gene primers within the assay. To quantify the absolute abundance of each unique TCRbeta CDR3 rearrangement, sequence reads were collapsed and filtered. For each sample, productive Simpson clonality was calculated as the square root of Simpson's diversity index over productive rearrangements. TCRdb obtained this table from immuneACCESS and retained in-frame rearrangements with V and J assigned. These tables miss some clones; where compared with another copy, unresolved V genes account for less than half of the shortfall, and the remainder is unexplained. The DNA gave D and trimming, while V, J and clone size come from that table. This sample gives over 85,000 clones in total; over 60% of them show up just once. Approximately 16% of the sample goes to the ten largest clones.

Each collaborating institution followed its own protocols to collect whole blood in K2EDTA tubes. For TCRbeta analysis, collaborators shipped samples in one of three forms: frozen whole blood, isolated PBMCs, or DNA extracted from either of those sample types. The data are from a study of blood T cell repertoires in COVID-19 (dated by TCRdb to 2019 to 2021). About the investigation overall: The collaborator samples originated in the United States, Italy and Spain and spanned the acute and convalescent phases of COVID-19. The samples were drawn from two sources: the first 160 participants of the ongoing ImmuneRACE study, and approximately 1,300 subjects contributed by 6 global collaborators. A de-identified subject ID, COVID-19 status, age in years and sex were almost always included in the sample metadata. The prospective study material was composed of cDNA or gDNA derived from T cells, B-cell-depleted T cells, or PBMCs. Where HLA class I and class II types were available, the types were taken from metadata supplied by the sample provider, not from assay-based typing. The dataset comprised deeply sampled blood TCRbeta repertoires from subjects exposed to, actively infected with, or recovered from COVID-19. A freely available public database, intended as a resource for researchers studying the immune response to SARS-CoV-2, is where the repertoires were released. Overall study outcomes, separate from this receptor: How much clinical and demographic metadata was included differed by source and by participant, and the metadata was provided uncurated.

V lost 4 bases and J lost 9 bases, and the count of bases not matched to a germline gene is 10. Including cysteine and phenylalanine, the CDR3 has 16 amino acids. The kept DNA is CDR3 alone, 48 bases in frame from the first base. CDR1 and CDR2, per the germline V gene, are SGHRS and YFSETQ. Source material: peripheral blood. The rearranged segments are TRBV5-1 and TRBJ2-3; 14 central bases correspond to TRBD2. The TCR was taken from a woman of 80 years or more with active or convalescent COVID-19. CDR3 protein: CASSPGTSGRGGTQYF. The DNA reads as follows: TGCGCCAGCAGCCCCGGGACTAGCGGGAGAGGTGGGACGCAGTATTTT.